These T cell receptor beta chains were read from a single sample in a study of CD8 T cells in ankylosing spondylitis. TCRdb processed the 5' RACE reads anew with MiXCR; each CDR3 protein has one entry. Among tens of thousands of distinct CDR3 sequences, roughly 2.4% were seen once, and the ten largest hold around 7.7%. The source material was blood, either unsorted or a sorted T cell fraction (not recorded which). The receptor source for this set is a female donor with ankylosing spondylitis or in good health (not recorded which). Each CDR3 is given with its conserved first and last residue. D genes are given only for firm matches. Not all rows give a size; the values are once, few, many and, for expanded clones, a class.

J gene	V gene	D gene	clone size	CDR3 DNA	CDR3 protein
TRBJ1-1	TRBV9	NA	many	TGTGCCAGCAGCGTAGAGCCGTGGGACACTGAAGCTTTCTTT	CASSVEPWDTEAFF
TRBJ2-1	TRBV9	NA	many	TGTGCCAGCAGCACCTACAATGAGCAGTTCTTC	CASSTYNEQFF
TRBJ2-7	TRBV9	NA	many	TGTGCCAGCAGCGTAGACGGCTACGAGCAGTACTTC	CASSVDGYEQYF
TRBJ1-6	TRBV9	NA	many	TGTGCCAGCAGCGGTGAACAGGGATGGGGTTCACCCCTCCACTTT	CASSGEQGWGSPLHF
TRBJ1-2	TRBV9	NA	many	TGTGCCAGCAGCGTTGACCCGCCGGGCGGCTACACCTTC	CASSVDPPGGYTF
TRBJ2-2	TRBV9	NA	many	TGTGCCAGCAGCGTAGGGCTGCAGGGTGGGATCGGGGAGCTGTTTTTT	CASSVGLQGGIGELFF
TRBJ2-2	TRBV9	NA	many	TGTGCCAGCAGCGGGTCCCCGACCGGGGAGCTGTTTTTT	CASSGSPTGELFF
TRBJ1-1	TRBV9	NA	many	TGTGCCAGCAGCGTAGCATCAAGTGGGCAGGACACTGAAGCTTTCTTT	CASSVASSGQDTEAFF
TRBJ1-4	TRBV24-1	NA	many	TGTGCCACCAGTGACTTGTTCGGGGAGTTTAATGAAAAACTGTTTTTT	CATSDLFGEFNEKLFF
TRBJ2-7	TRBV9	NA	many	TGTGCCAGCAGCCCCCAGCCAGCAGGAGATTCTTACGAGCAGTACTTC	CASSPQPAGDSYEQYF
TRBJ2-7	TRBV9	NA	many	TGTGCCAGCAGCCCTACGACCGGTAGGGCGTCCTACGAGCAGTACTTC	CASSPTTGRASYEQYF
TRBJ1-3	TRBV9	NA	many	TGTGCCAGCAGCGTAGGGGGGGGTGCAGCTGGAAACACCATATATTTT	CASSVGGGAAGNTIYF
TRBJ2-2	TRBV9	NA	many	TGTGCCAGCAGCGTATTAGGCGGGGAGCTGTTTTTT	CASSVLGGELFF
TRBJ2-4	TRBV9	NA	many	TGTGCCAGCAGCGTAGGAACAGGGTATGGAAACATTCAGTACTTC	CASSVGTGYGNIQYF
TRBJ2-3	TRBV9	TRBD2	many	TGTGCCAGCAGCCCTCGAGGGACTAGCGGGGGAGATACGCAGTATTTT	CASSPRGTSGGDTQYF
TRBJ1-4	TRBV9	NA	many	TGTGCCAGCAGCGTAGCGCCGGTTGGGGAAAAACTGTTTTTT	CASSVAPVGEKLFF
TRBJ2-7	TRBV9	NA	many	TGTGCCAGCAGCGTAGACGGGAGCCCAATCTACGAGCAGTACTTC	CASSVDGSPIYEQYF
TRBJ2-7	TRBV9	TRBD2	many	TGTGCCAGCAGCGTAGGGCGGGGGGACGCCTACGAGCAGTACTTC	CASSVGRGDAYEQYF
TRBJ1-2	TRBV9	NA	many	TGTGCCAGCTCGGACAGCACCTATGGCTACACCTTC	CASSDSTYGYTF
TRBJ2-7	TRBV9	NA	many	TGTGCCAGCAGCGTAGCGGCAGGGAGCGGCTACGAGCAGTACTTC	CASSVAAGSGYEQYF
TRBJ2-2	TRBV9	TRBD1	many	TGTGCCAGCAGCCCCCGGACAGGGTATGACACCGGGGAGCTGTTTTTT	CASSPRTGYDTGELFF
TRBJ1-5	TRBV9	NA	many	TGTGCCAGCAGCGTAGGTGGAGTCCAAGGGCCCCAGCATTTT	CASSVGGVQGPQHF
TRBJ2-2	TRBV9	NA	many	TGTGCCAGCAGCCCGACAATCTTGAACACCGGGGAGCTGTTTTTT	CASSPTILNTGELFF
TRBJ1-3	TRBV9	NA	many	TGTGCCAGCATGGGCGACGGAAACACCATATATTTT	CASMGDGNTIYF
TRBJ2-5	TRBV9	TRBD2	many	TGTGCCAGCAGCCCCTCTGGACTAGCGGGGGGGCGGGGGGAGACCCAGTACTTC	CASSPSGLAGGRGETQYF
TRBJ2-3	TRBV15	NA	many	TGTTCCCGAATGGGGCAGAGCACAGATACGCAGTATTTT	CSRMGQSTDTQYF
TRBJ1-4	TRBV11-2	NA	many	NA	CASSRHSGEMKNCFF
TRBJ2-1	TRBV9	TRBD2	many	TGTGCCAGCAGCGTAGCTAGCGGGGGGCCACAGCAGTTCTTC	CASSVASGGPQQFF
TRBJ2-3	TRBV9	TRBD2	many	TGTGCCAGCAGCGTATCGGGGACTAGCGGCACAGATACGCAGTATTTT	CASSVSGTSGTDTQYF
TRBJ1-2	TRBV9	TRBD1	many	TGTGCCAGCAGCGTAGATATGGGACAGGCCCAAATCTATGGCTACACCTTC	CASSVDMGQAQIYGYTF
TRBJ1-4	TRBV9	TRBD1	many	TGTGCCAGCAGCGAGAGGGGGACAGTCAATGAAAAACTGTTTTTT	CASSERGTVNEKLFF
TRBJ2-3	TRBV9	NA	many	TGTGCCAGCAGCGACGAGGCAGATACGCAGTATTTT	CASSDEADTQYF
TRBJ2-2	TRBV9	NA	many	TGTGCCAGCAGCCCGTTGGGGGCGAACACCGGGGAGCTGTTTTTT	CASSPLGANTGELFF
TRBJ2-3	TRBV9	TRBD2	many	TGTGCCAGCAGCGTAGGGGGACTAGCGGTTTCCACAGATACGCAGTATTTT	CASSVGGLAVSTDTQYF
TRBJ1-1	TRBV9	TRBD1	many	TGTGCCAGCAGCGTAGTAGGCAGGGACAGGGGGGCCGAAGCTTTCTTT	CASSVVGRDRGAEAFF
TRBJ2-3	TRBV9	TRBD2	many	TGTGCCAGCAGCGTGAGCGGGAGGGTGGATACGCAGTATTTT	CASSVSGRVDTQYF
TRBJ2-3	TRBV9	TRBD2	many	TGTGCCAGCAGCGGCCCTCTCTGGACTAGCGGGGCCGATACGCAGTATTTT	CASSGPLWTSGADTQYF
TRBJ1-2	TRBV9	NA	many	TGTGCCAGCAGCTCCAGTGCCGCCGCCCCCTATGGCTACACCTTC	CASSSSAAAPYGYTF
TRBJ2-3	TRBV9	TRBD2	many	TGTGCCAGCAGCACACCGGGACTAGCTTCAGATACGCAGTATTTT	CASSTPGLASDTQYF
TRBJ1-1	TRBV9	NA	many	TGTGCCAGCAGCGTAGGAGAGGGTAGTTACACTGAAGCTTTCTTT	CASSVGEGSYTEAFF
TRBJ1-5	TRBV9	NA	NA	TGTGCCAGCAGCTCTTCGGGGTACTGGAATCAGCCCCAGCATTTT	CASSSSGYWNQPQHF
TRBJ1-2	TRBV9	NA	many	TGTGCCAGCAGCGTAGATCTCGATAACTATGGCTACACCTTC	CASSVDLDNYGYTF
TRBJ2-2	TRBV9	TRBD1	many	TGTGCCAGCAGCGTTACAGGGGGCACCGGGGAGCTGTTTTTT	CASSVTGGTGELFF
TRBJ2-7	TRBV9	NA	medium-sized	TGTGCCAGCAGCGTCTCGGGGAGAGTCCACGAGCAGTACTTC	CASSVSGRVHEQYF
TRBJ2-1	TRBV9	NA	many	TGTGCCAGCAGCGTAGAGTTTAGGGGGGTCGAGCAGTTCTTC	CASSVEFRGVEQFF
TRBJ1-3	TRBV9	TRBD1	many	TGTGCCAGCAGCGAGGGGGGACAGGGGTTCAGATCGAGGAACACCATATATTTT	CASSEGGQGFRSRNTIYF
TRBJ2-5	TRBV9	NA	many	TGTGCCAGCAGCGTAGCACTTATGGAGACCCAGTACTTC	CASSVALMETQYF
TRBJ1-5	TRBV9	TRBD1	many	TGTGCCAGCAGCCCCGGGACAGGGGGGTTTCAGCCCCAGCATTTT	CASSPGTGGFQPQHF
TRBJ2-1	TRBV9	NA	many	TGTGCCAGCAGCGTGGGACAAACCGGGGCGGAGCAGTTCTTC	CASSVGQTGAEQFF